The 16 T cell receptor beta chains below come from one sample, sequenced in a study of blood T cells in healthy people across ages. Alongside a J-beta primer mix, a sample-barcoded 5' primer served in a second PCR lasting roughly 7 to 11 cycles. TCRdb redid the calling of the 5' RACE reads with MiXCR, one entry per CDR3 protein. The sample includes around 870,000 distinct CDR3 sequences, less than 35% of them seen just once. The sequenced sample was blood. Source of these receptors: an elderly woman in good health.

The chain recombines TRBV27 with TRBJ1-5; D may be TRBD1 (5 bases). The CDR3 consists of 14 residues. Germline loops: CDR1 MNHEY, CDR2 SMNVEV (reference sequence). V lost 8 bases to trimming and J lost 6 bases, with 17 bases between them. This CDR3 reads CASGPGLRCQPQHF. The CDR3 nucleotides are TGTGCCAGCGGCCCGGGACTGCGGTGTCAGCCCCAGCATTTT.

The rearrangement uses TRBV2 and TRBJ2-7; 7 bases fit TRBD2. This CDR3 contains 15 residues. V was clipped by 6 bases and J by 7 bases; unmatched bases: 15. Looked up from germline, CDR1 is SNHLY and CDR2 is FYNNEI. This CDR3 is CASRVGGGAGDEQYF. The CDR3 DNA sequence: TGTGCCAGCAGAGTTGGCGGGGGAGCCGGCGATGAGCAGTACTTC.

This clonotype was observed a few times. This chain uses TRBV2 with TRBJ2-1; D call uncertain. Germline V CDR1 and CDR2: SNHLY, FYNNEI. V was cut by 3 bases and J by 10 bases, with 16 bases left in between. The length of the CDR3 is 14 residues. This chain's CDR3 is CASSEAGPPYEQFF. The DNA for the CDR3 is TGTGCCAGCAGTGAGGCTGGGCCCCCCTACGAGCAGTTCTTC.

This clonotype was picked up a small number of times. The chain couples TRBV24-1 to TRBJ2-3; D ambiguous. V was trimmed by 2 bases and J by 0 bases, leaving 14 bases between them. This CDR3 is 17 amino acids long. The germline V gene encodes CDR1 KGHDR and CDR2 SFDVKD. The CDR3 DNA reads TGTGCCACCAGTGATTCCCCGGGCAGCAATAGCACAGATACGCAGTATTTT. Encoded protein: CATSDSPGSNSTDTQYF.

The rearrangement links TRBV20-1 to TRBJ2-5, with D perhaps matching TRBD1 (5 bases). This CDR3 is 13 amino acids long. The germline V gene has CDR1 DFQATT and CDR2 SNEGSKA (reference sequence). The V and J ends lost 6 bases and 2 bases respectively, with 13 bases between them. CDR3 coding DNA: TGCAGTGCGGAAAGGACATATCAAGAGACCCAGTACTTC. Amino acids: CSAERTYQETQYF.

There are many counts of this clonotype. V gene TRBV7-9 combines with J gene TRBJ1-6; 7 nucleotides align to TRBD1. Trimming removed 5 bases from V and 5 bases from J; junction bases left unmatched: 6. CDR1 SEHNR and CDR2 FQNEAQ come from the germline V gene (reference sequence). This CDR3 has 15 amino acids. The CDR3 coding sequence is TGTGCCAGCAGCCCATGGGACAGAGATAATTCACCCCTCCACTTT. It encodes CASSPWDRDNSPLHF.

The chain carries TRBV11-2 and TRBJ2-4; D possibly corresponds to TRBD2 (5 bases). TRBJ2-5 explains the end of the DNA better; the J call may be wrong. The CDR3 length is 15 residues. Per the germline V gene, CDR1 is SGHAT and CDR2 is FQNNGV. The CDR3 reads CASSLGPTRGETQYF. In nucleotides, the CDR3 is TGTGCCAGCAGCTTAGGCCCCACAAGAGGGGAGACCCAGTACTTC.

This clonotype was seen repeatedly, ten times or more. The chain carries TRBV4-1 and TRBJ2-7; 7 bases fit TRBD2. The CDR3 contains 16 residues. After removal of 0 bases from V and 5 bases from J, the junction contained 10 bases not matched to a gene. Germline V CDR1 and CDR2: MGHRA, YSYEKL. DNA of the CDR3: TGCGCCAGCAGCCAAGATCAATGGGAGGGGAAGGACGAGCAGTACTTC. This sequence encodes CASSQDQWEGKDEQYF.

This clonotype was observed at least ten times. The chain is built from TRBV20-1 and TRBJ2-3, with 7 bases that match TRBD2. The CDR3 contains 14 residues. Germline V gene sequence: CDR1 DFQATT, CDR2 SNEGSKA (reference sequence). Trimming at V came to 3 bases and at J to 1 base, leaving 4 bases not matched to a gene. This chain's CDR3 is CSARAAGRTDTQYF. The CDR3 DNA sequence: TGCAGTGCTAGGGCAGCGGGGCGCACAGATACGCAGTATTTT.

This clonotype was observed many times. The chain has TRBV15 and TRBJ2-3; unclear D gene. The germline CDR1 and CDR2 sequences are LNHNV and YYDKDF (reference sequence). V gave up 0 bases and J gave up 6 bases, with 4 bases separating them. There are 12 residues in the CDR3. The DNA of the CDR3 is TGTGCCACCAGCAGAGACGCGGATACGCAGTATTTT. Its translation is CATSRDADTQYF. Drawing the rest from reference TRBV15 and TRBJ2-3, the complete variable domain is DAMVIQNPRYQVTQFGKPVTLSCSQTLNHNVMYWYQQKSSQAPKLLFHYYDKDFNNEADTPDNFQSRRPNTSFCFLDIRSPGLGDTAMYLCATSRDADTQYFGPGTRLTVL.

The sample holds a few counts of this clonotype. This sequence joins TRBV5-1 and TRBJ1-1; 9 bases agree with TRBD1. Germline assignment: CDR1 SGHRS and CDR2 YFSETQ. CDR3 length: 14 amino acids. Trimming cost V 4 bases and J 4 bases; bases outside gene matches: 5. CDR3: CASSVGQGSTEAFF. The CDR3, as DNA: TGCGCCAGCAGCGTGGGACAGGGAAGCACTGAAGCTTTCTTT. Combining the CDR3 with reference TRBV5-1 and TRBJ1-1 gives the whole variable domain KAGVTQTPRYLIKTRGQQVTLSCSPISGHRSVSWYQQTPGQGLQFLFEYFSETQRNKGNFPGRFSGRQFSNSRSEMNVSTLELGDSALYLCASSVGQGSTEAFFGQGTRLTVV.

Many counts were recorded for this clonotype. The chain couples TRBV20-1 to TRBJ2-1; D possibly matches TRBD1 or TRBD2 (6 bases each). Germline CDR1 reads DFQATT; CDR2 reads SNEGSKA (reference sequence). The CDR3 has 14 residues. V dropped 1 base and J dropped 0 bases, with 7 bases sitting between them. The CDR3: CSARAGASYNEQFF. CDR3 sequence (DNA): TGCAGTGCTAGAGCGGGGGCCTCCTACAATGAGCAGTTCTTC.

This clonotype was recorded at least ten times. The chain links TRBV24-1 to TRBJ1-2; D uncertain. CDR3 size: 12 residues. The ends were cut back, 7 bases at V and 3 bases at J, with 8 bases in the middle. From germline, CDR1 is KGHDR and CDR2 SFDVKD. The CDR3 region has the DNA TGTGCCACCAGCAGCTCCTACTATGGCTACACCTTC. It specifies CATSSSYYGYTF.

This clonotype was detected only a few times. Just one base apart from a much larger clone, this may be a read error. The chain links TRBV6-2 or TRBV6-3 to TRBJ2-1; 12 nucleotides line up with TRBD2. The CDR3 consists of 13 residues. V trimming: 8 bases; J trimming: 12 bases; junction bases outside the gene matches: 8. Per germline, CDR1 MNHEY and CDR2 SVGEGT. CDR3 region: CASLLAGGSGQFF. In DNA, the CDR3 is TGTGCCAGCTTACTAGCGGGGGGATCTGGGCAGTTCTTC.

Only a few counts were recorded for this clonotype. The chain joins TRBV7-9 to TRBJ1-1, with D unresolved. The germline V and J ends were trimmed by 5 bases and 7 bases, with 20 bases remaining between them. Looked up from germline, CDR1 is SEHNR and CDR2 is FQNEAQ (reference sequence). The CDR3 loop spans 15 amino acids. CDR3 DNA: TGTGCCAGCAGCCCCCTAGGCGGTAAAGGCGGTGAAGCTTTCTTT. Translating it yields CASSPLGGKGGEAFF.

This clonotype was observed at least ten times. The chain couples TRBV7-9 to TRBJ1-2; 7 nucleotides line up with TRBD1. Per germline, CDR1 SEHNR and CDR2 FQNEAQ (reference sequence). This CDR3 has 14 amino acids. With 0 bases clipped from V and 7 bases from J, the junction kept 5 bases outside the gene matches. CDR3 coding DNA: TGTGCCAGCAGCTTAGCGGACAGGAGAGGTGGCTACACCTTC. This sequence encodes CASSLADRRGGYTF. Looking up the rest from reference TRBV7-9 and TRBJ1-2 gives the full variable domain: DTGVSQNPRHKITKRGQNVTFRCDPISEHNRLYWYRQTLGQGPEFLTYFQNEAQLEKSRLLSDRFSAERPKGSFSTLEIQRTEQGDSAMYLCASSLADRRGGYTFGSGTRLTVV.